What follows are 14 T cell receptor beta chains derived from one specimen sequenced in a study of cytomegalovirus exposure and HLA in healthy donors. Here immunoSEQ multiplex PCR was the method, and the copy in TCRdb shows in-frame clones only, minus some. This table has fewer than 250,000 clones, 87% appearing once. The sample was PBMCs. The receptors shown here come from a man aged 18 to 30 in good health and CMV-seronegative.

This sequence joins TRBV5-6 and TRBJ1-6, with TRBD1 matching over 8 bases. Germline V CDR1 and CDR2: SGHDT, YYEEEE. This CDR3 has 14 residues. Unmatched junction bases numbered 8, after V lost 5 bases and J lost 10 bases. The DNA of the CDR3 is TGTGCCAGCAGTAGGACAGGGTGGGGATCACCCCTCCACTTT. As protein: CASSRTGWGSPLHF.

The genes are TRBV18 and TRBJ1-4; 9 nucleotides align to TRBD1. The CDR3 sequence is 15 residues long. CDR1 and CDR2 from the germline V gene are KGHSH and LQKENI. Unmatched junction bases numbered 7, after V lost 1 base and J lost 10 bases. Here the CDR3 reads CASSPRRDRDGKLFF. CDR3 nucleotide sequence: TGTGCCAGCTCACCACGCCGGGACAGGGACGGAAAACTGTTTTTT. The full variable domain, rest sourced from reference TRBV18 and TRBJ1-4, is NAGVMQNPRHLVRRRGQEARLRCSPMKGHSHVYWYRQLPEEGLKFMVYLQKENIIDESGMPKERFSAEFPKEGPSILRIQQVVRGDSAAYFCASSPRRDRDGKLFFGSGTQLSVL.

J is TRBJ2-7 and V is TRBV7-9, with D unresolved. Trimming removed 5 bases from V and 6 bases from J, with 11 bases in between. Germline V gene data show CDR1 as SEHNR and CDR2 as FQNEAQ (reference sequence). The CDR3 has 12 amino acids. The CDR3 nucleotides are TGTGCCAGCAGCCCGACTTTCTCCGAGCAGTACTTC. This gives the protein CASSPTFSEQYF.

This sequence joins TRBV6-1 and TRBJ2-7, with TRBD1 identical over 7 bases. This CDR3 spans 13 amino acids. The germline V gene encodes CDR1 MNHNS and CDR2 SASEGT. V lost 9 bases to trimming and J lost 3 bases; unmatched junction nucleotides: 8. CDR3 protein: CASTQGFNYEQYF. For the CDR3, the DNA is TGTGCCAGTACACAGGGGTTCAACTACGAGCAGTACTTC.

J is TRBJ1-6 and V is TRBV9, with D unresolved. This CDR3 has 17 amino acids. Trimming took 0 bases from V and 6 from J, leaving 16 bases between them. Per the germline V gene, CDR1 is SGDLS and CDR2 is YYNGEE. The CDR3 DNA is TGTGCCAGCAGCGTAGCCCCGGTGGAGTATAGTAATTCACCCCTCCACTTT. Amino acid sequence: CASSVAPVEYSNSPLHF.

The chain employs TRBV4-1 and TRBJ1-1, with D perhaps matching TRBD1 (6 bases). The CDR3 sequence is 16 residues long. The V gene lost 1 base and the J gene lost 1 base, with 13 bases spanning the gap. CDR1 MGHRA and CDR2 YSYEKL come from the germline V gene. This chain's CDR3 is CASSQGVGQPNTEAFF. For the CDR3, the DNA is TGCGCCAGCAGCCAAGGGGTTGGACAGCCGAACACTGAAGCTTTCTTT.

The rearrangement joins TRBV4-3 to TRBJ1-1, with D uncertain. Trimming removed 0 bases from V and 1 base from J, with 21 bases in between. Germline CDR1 reads LGHNA; CDR2 reads YSLEER. CDR3 length equals 19 residues. Here the CDR3 DNA reads TGCGCCAGCAGCCAAGATCTAATGTATAGCGACCCTAAGAACACTGAAGCTTTCTTT. As protein: CASSQDLMYSDPKNTEAFF.

The genes are TRBV5-8 and TRBJ2-7; 8 bases fit TRBD2. The germline V gene encodes CDR1 SGHTS and CDR2 YDEGEE. The trim removed 4 bases at V and 3 bases at J, leaving 6 bases unmatched. CDR3 length equals 14 residues. CDR3 DNA sequence: TGTGCCAGCAGCACAGCGGGGGTCTTCTACGAGCAGTACTTC. Encoded protein: CASSTAGVFYEQYF. The variable domain in full, completed from reference TRBV5-8 and TRBJ2-7, reads EAGVTQSPTHLIKTRGQQATLRCSPISGHTSVYWYQQALGLGLQFLLWYDEGEERNRGNFPPRFSGRQFPNYSSELNVNALELEDSALYLCASSTAGVFYEQYFGPGTRLTVT.

The rearrangement joins TRBV2 to TRBJ2-7; a weak D match, TRBD1 (6 bases). CDR3 length: 13 amino acids. With 6 bases removed from V and 2 bases from J, the gap between germline ends came to 11 bases. Per germline, CDR1 SNHLY and CDR2 FYNNEI. CDR3 coding DNA: TGTGCCAGCAGAAGAGACAGGCCCTACGAGCAGTACTTC. It specifies CASRRDRPYEQYF. The complete variable domain, with remaining parts taken from reference TRBV2 and TRBJ2-7, reads EPEVTQTPSHQVTQMGQEVILRCVPISNHLYFYWYRQILGQKVEFLVSFYNNEISEKSEIFDDQFSVERPDGSNFTLKIRSTKLEDSAMYFCASRRDRPYEQYFGPGTRLTVT.

Here the CDR3 reads CASSLDTLTSHRGYGYTF. The CDR3 DNA reads TGTGCCAGCAGCTTAGACACACTCACATCCCACCGGGGGTATGGCTACACCTTC. V gene TRBV11-2 combines with J gene TRBJ1-2; a possible D gene is TRBD1 (5 bases). The V end was cut by 0 bases, the J end by 5 bases, with 22 bases between. The CDR3 loop spans 18 amino acids. Germline values: CDR1 SGHAT, CDR2 FQNNGV.

This sequence joins TRBV5-1 and TRBJ2-7, with 9 positions matching TRBD1. Trimming removed 4 bases from V and 3 bases from J; junction bases left unmatched: 17. CDR3 length: 18 amino acids. CDR1 is SGHRS and CDR2 is YFSETQ in the germline V gene. This CDR3 reads CASSKGADAGTGFYEQYF. Written as DNA, the CDR3 is TGCGCCAGCAGCAAGGGGGCGGACGCCGGGACAGGGTTCTACGAGCAGTACTTC.

This chain uses TRBV27 with TRBJ2-7; TRBD1 matches 8 bases. J lost 2 bases, V lost 8 bases, and 14 bases had no gene match. Germline CDR1 MNHEY, CDR2 SMNVEV (reference sequence). This CDR3 is built from 16 residues. CDR3 DNA sequence: TGTGCCAGCTCTACAGTTGGACAGGGATCTACCTACGAGCAGTACTTC. As protein: CASSTVGQGSTYEQYF.

This clone was detected only once. The chain uses TRBV5-4 and TRBJ1-5, with 7 bases lining up with TRBD1. There are 15 residues in the CDR3. CDR1 SGHNT and CDR2 YYREEE come from the germline V gene (reference sequence). With 0 bases clipped from V and 4 bases from J, the junction kept 4 bases outside the gene matches. CDR3 residues: CASSLAPGGNQPQHF. The DNA of the CDR3 is TGTGCCAGCAGCTTGGCCCCAGGGGGGAATCAGCCCCAGCATTTT.

V and J are TRBV7-2 and TRBJ1-2; a weak D match, TRBD1 (6 bases). Trimming pared 6 bases from V and 2 bases from J, leaving 16 bases between. Germline lookup yields CDR1 SGHTA and CDR2 FQGNSA. This CDR3 comprises 15 residues. In DNA, the CDR3 is TGTGCCAGCAGATCTACAGGGCTGCCCAACTATGGCTACACCTTC. Its protein product is CASRSTGLPNYGYTF.